These 15 T cell receptor beta chains share one sample of origin, sequenced in a study of CD8 T cells in Susac syndrome. Reverse transcription of 0.5 to 1 ug RNA was performed with random hexamers. Using its own MiXCR run on the immunoSEQ multiplex PCR reads, TCRdb lists one record per CDR3 protein. Here the sample spans about 200,000 distinct CDR3 sequences, 92% being singletons. Material for sequencing was CD8+ T cells from PBMCs. All receptors come from a human donor with multiple sclerosis.

The chain uses TRBV27 and TRBJ2-5, with TRBD1 matching over 9 bases. V was clipped by 4 bases and J by 1 base; unmatched bases: 13. The CDR3 is 18 amino acids. From germline, CDR1 is MNHEY and CDR2 SMNVEV (reference sequence). DNA for the CDR3: TGTGCCAGCAGTTCATCGAACCGAGGGACAGGGACCCAAGAGACCCAGTACTTC. Amino acids: CASSSSNRGTGTQETQYF.

The chain combines TRBV10-3 with TRBJ2-7, with D perhaps TRBD1 (6 bases). This CDR3 comprises 14 residues. In germline, CDR1 is ENHRY, CDR2 SYGVKD. V dropped 4 bases and J dropped 0 bases, with 10 bases sitting between them. Here the CDR3 DNA reads TGTGCCATCAGTGTGGACAGCAACTCCTACGAGCAGTACTTC. Its protein product is CAISVDSNSYEQYF.

V is TRBV7-9 and J is TRBJ2-1; TRBD1 aligns across 9 bases. Germline CDR1 SEHNR, CDR2 FQNEAQ (reference sequence). The J segment lost 7 bases and the V segment lost 5 bases, leaving 15 bases of the junction unmatched. The CDR3 consists of 17 residues. CDR3 coding DNA: TGTGCCAGCAGCCCTATCCAACCGGGACAGGGTGGGAATGAGCAGTTCTTC. This codes for CASSPIQPGQGGNEQFF.

The chain links TRBV27 to TRBJ1-5; TRBD1 is a possible D gene (5 bases). The ends were cut back, 5 bases at V and 3 bases at J, with 11 bases in the middle. Germline loops: CDR1 MNHEY, CDR2 SMNVEV (reference sequence). The CDR3 is 14 amino acids. CDR3 protein: CASSGPGPNQPQHF. The CDR3 DNA reads TGTGCCAGCAGTGGCCCAGGGCCCAATCAGCCCCAGCATTTT.

The chain couples TRBV4-3 to TRBJ2-7; 11 nucleotides align to TRBD2. CDR3 size: 15 residues. J lost 5 bases, V lost 0 bases, and 3 bases had no gene match. CDR1 is LGHNA and CDR2 is YSLEER in the germline V gene. The CDR3 loop reads CASSQETSGMDEQYF. In nucleotides, the CDR3 is TGCGCCAGCAGCCAAGAGACTAGCGGGATGGACGAGCAGTACTTC.

CDR3 amino acids: CASSFLAGVKVVANTGELFF. CDR3 nucleotides: TGCGCCAGCAGCTTTCTAGCGGGAGTCAAGGTGGTGGCGAACACCGGGGAGCTGTTTTTT. The chain couples TRBV5-1 to TRBJ2-2; TRBD2 agrees at 10 bases. The germline V gene has CDR1 SGHRS and CDR2 YFSETQ. This CDR3 is 20 amino acids long. Losses at the gene ends were 2 bases for V and 0 bases for J; bases not matched to a gene: 13.

The rearrangement links TRBV6-5 to TRBJ2-1; perhaps TRBD2 as D (8 bases). This CDR3 contains 16 residues. The germline V gene encodes CDR1 MNHEY and CDR2 SVGAGI. V gave up 4 bases and J gave up 6 bases, with 19 bases separating them. CDR3 in DNA: TGTGCCAGCAGTTCCTCAGGGGACAGCGGGGGCAATGAGCAGTTCTTC. Translating gives CASSSSGDSGGNEQFF.

The J gene is TRBJ1-2, the V gene TRBV30, with unresolved D. The V end lost 0 bases, the J end lost 4 bases, and 12 bases lay between the germline ends. Per germline, CDR1 GTSNPN and CDR2 SVGIG (reference sequence). The CDR3 runs to 14 residues. CDR3 sequence (DNA): TGTGCCTGGAGTGTAATCGGGTTAGGCTATGGCTACACCTTC. This sequence encodes CAWSVIGLGYGYTF.

The chain has TRBV27 and TRBJ2-7, with 10 bases fitting TRBD2. Germline assignment: CDR1 MNHEY and CDR2 SMNVEV (reference sequence). The V segment lost 2 bases and the J segment 3 bases; nucleotides outside the gene matches: 7. The CDR3 runs to 16 residues. The CDR3 reads CASSLEGTSGNYEQYF. CDR3 nucleotides: TGTGCCAGCAGTTTAGAGGGTACTAGCGGGAACTACGAGCAGTACTTC.

CDR3 DNA sequence: TGTGCCACCAGCAGAGATCATCGTACGAGTGAAAAACTGTTTTTT. It yields the protein CATSRDHRTSEKLFF. The chain uses TRBV15 and TRBJ1-4; D gene uncertain. Germline assignment: CDR1 LNHNV and CDR2 YYDKDF (reference sequence). Trimming took off 0 bases at V and 7 bases at J, with 12 bases between the two ends. There are 15 residues in the CDR3.

The chain carries TRBV7-8 and TRBJ1-2; D is undetermined. The V end was cut by 1 base, the J end by 4 bases, with 13 bases between. CDR3 length: 15 amino acids. Germline V gene sequence: CDR1 SGHVS, CDR2 FQNEAQ. The CDR3, as DNA: TGTGCCAGCAGCTTAGTACCACTTTTGGGCTATGGCTACACCTTC. Residues: CASSLVPLLGYGYTF.

A single count supports this clonotype. This chain uses TRBV10-3 with TRBJ2-7, with a possible D match to TRBD2 (6 bases). There are 14 residues in the CDR3. Germline V gene data show CDR1 as ENHRY and CDR2 as SYGVKD. Between the trimmed V and J ends, which lost 3 bases and 3 bases, there was a span of 12 bases. CDR3 sequence: CAISDGGDGYEQYF. Here the CDR3 DNA reads TGTGCCATCAGTGACGGCGGGGATGGCTACGAGCAGTACTTC.

The gene calls are TRBV20-1 and TRBJ2-1; 16 bases align to TRBD2. From germline, CDR1 is DFQATT and CDR2 SNEGSKA (reference sequence). This CDR3 is built from 17 residues. Trimming removed 1 base from V and 4 bases from J; junction bases left unmatched: 4. CDR3 sequence (DNA): TGCAGTGCTAGAGGGGGACTAGCGGGAGGGCCGTACAATGAGCAGTTCTTC. Translation: CSARGGLAGGPYNEQFF.

The rearrangement links TRBV20-1 to TRBJ2-7; the D gene is possibly TRBD1 (5 bases). With 4 bases removed from V and 6 bases from J, the gap between germline ends came to 10 bases. CDR3 size: 11 residues. Germline V CDR1 and CDR2: DFQATT, SNEGSKA (reference sequence). CDR3 loop: CSATAGFEQYF. In nucleotides, the CDR3 is TGCAGTGCTACCGCAGGGTTCGAGCAGTACTTC.

This clonotype appeared once. The genes are TRBV7-9 and TRBJ2-3, with D unresolved. Trimming took 1 base from V and 5 from J, leaving 10 bases between them. This CDR3 is built from 14 residues. From germline, CDR1 is SEHNR and CDR2 FQNEAQ (reference sequence). CDR3 sequence: CASSLGGDEDTQYF. The DNA for the CDR3 is TGTGCCAGCAGCTTAGGTGGAGATGAAGATACGCAGTATTTT.